This T cell receptor (beta chain) comes out of a study of T-cell reconstitution after alpha-beta-depleted transplantation in children. Study-wide points: From newly produced T cells came most of the T-cell counts and diversity one year after transplant.

This clonotype occurred many times. Its antigen is not identified. Using unique molecular identifiers, the investigators prepared the TCRbeta library. Each CDR3 protein gets one entry after TCRdb re-called the PCR reads with MiXCR. The sample records around 670,000 distinct CDR3 sequences, over 10% being singletons. Trimming removed 2 bases from V and 3 bases from J, with 10 bases in between. The CDR3 sequence is 15 residues long. The sequenced sample was PBMCs, obtained before TCRalphabeta/CD19-depleted stem cell transplant. The rearrangement joins TRBV12-3 or TRBV12-4 to TRBJ2-2; D is undetermined. The TCR comes from a girl aged 2-15 years with congenital amegakaryocytic thrombocytopenia, due to receive a stem cell transplant. CDR3 in amino acids: CASSLTNIDTGELFF. DNA of the CDR3: TGTGCCAGCAGTTTAACGAACATCGACACCGGGGAGCTGTTTTTT.